This is a list of T cell receptor beta chains from one sample in a study of blood T cell repertoires in COVID-19. TCRdb keeps only in-frame clones here, not all; method: immunoSEQ multiplex PCR. The table has 150,000 to 190,000 clones, about 85% seen once. The material sequenced was peripheral blood. The receptors were sampled from a woman aged 55 to 70 with COVID-19, enrolled during active disease. Both conserved end residues are part of each CDR3. The order of the fields is V gene, D gene, J gene, CDR3 protein, CDR3 DNA. A D gene is named only where the DNA matches it firmly.

V gene: TRBV21-1; D gene: NA; J gene: TRBJ1-1; CDR3 protein: CASSKGRGGDTEAFF; CDR3 DNA: TGTGCCAGCAGCAAAGGGAGAGGGGGAGATACTGAAGCTTTCTTT
V gene: TRBV11-2; D gene: TRBD1; J gene: TRBJ1-1; CDR3 protein: CASSSQGGFGTEAFF; CDR3 DNA: TGTGCCAGCAGCTCGCAGGGGGGATTCGGCACTGAAGCTTTCTTT
V gene: TRBV19; D gene: NA; J gene: TRBJ2-1; CDR3 protein: CASLSEGRRNEQFF; CDR3 DNA: TGTGCCAGTTTATCGGAGGGCCGGAGGAATGAGCAGTTCTTC
V gene: TRBV2; D gene: NA; J gene: TRBJ1-1; CDR3 protein: CASIPGGGVTEAFF; CDR3 DNA: TGTGCCAGCATTCCTGGGGGGGGAGTCACTGAAGCTTTCTTT
V gene: TRBV30; D gene: NA; J gene: TRBJ1-4; CDR3 protein: CAWSGTMGNEKLFF; CDR3 DNA: TGTGCCTGGAGTGGGACAATGGGTAATGAAAAACTGTTTTTT
V gene: TRBV18; D gene: NA; J gene: TRBJ1-6; CDR3 protein: CASSPASGANSPLHF; CDR3 DNA: TGTGCCAGCTCACCGGCTTCTGGGGCCAATTCACCCCTCCACTTT
V gene: TRBV6-6; D gene: NA; J gene: TRBJ1-5; CDR3 protein: CASSRGHPQGGNQPQHF; CDR3 DNA: TGTGCCAGCAGTCGGGGACACCCCCAAGGAGGCAATCAGCCCCAGCATTTT
V gene: TRBV3-1/TRBV3-2; D gene: NA; J gene: TRBJ1-5; CDR3 protein: CASSQAFPGGTRNQPQHF; CDR3 DNA: TGTGCCAGCAGCCAAGCCTTTCCGGGGGGAACCCGCAATCAGCCCCAGCATTTT
V gene: TRBV20-1; D gene: NA; J gene: TRBJ2-2; CDR3 protein: CSASLGPLTGELFF; CDR3 DNA: TGCAGTGCTAGTCTGGGCCCTCTCACCGGGGAGCTGTTTTTT
V gene: TRBV3-1/TRBV3-2; D gene: NA; J gene: TRBJ1-5; CDR3 protein: CASSHGGGANQPQHF; CDR3 DNA: TGTGCCAGCAGCCACGGTGGAGGGGCTAATCAGCCCCAGCATTTT